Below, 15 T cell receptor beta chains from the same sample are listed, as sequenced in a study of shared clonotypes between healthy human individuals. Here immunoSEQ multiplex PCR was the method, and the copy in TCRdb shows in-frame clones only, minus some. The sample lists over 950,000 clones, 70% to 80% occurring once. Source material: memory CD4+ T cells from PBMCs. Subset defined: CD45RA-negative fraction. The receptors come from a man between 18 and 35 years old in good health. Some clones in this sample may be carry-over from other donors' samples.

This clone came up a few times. CDR3 sequence (DNA): TGTGCCAGCAGCTTGGGACCGGGGGGCCGTGAAAAACTGTTTTTT. Translated: CASSLGPGGREKLFF. The V and J genes are TRBV5-6 and TRBJ1-4, with D perhaps TRBD1 (6 bases). Trimming stripped 0 bases from V and 7 bases from J, with 13 bases between. The CDR3 is 15 amino acids. The germline V gene has CDR1 SGHDT and CDR2 YYEEEE.

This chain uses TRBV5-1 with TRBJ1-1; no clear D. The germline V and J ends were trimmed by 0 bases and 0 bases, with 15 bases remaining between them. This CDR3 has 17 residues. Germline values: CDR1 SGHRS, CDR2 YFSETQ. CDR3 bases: TGCGCCAGCAGCTTGGGCCAGGCCTCCCGATTGAACACTGAAGCTTTCTTT. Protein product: CASSLGQASRLNTEAFF.

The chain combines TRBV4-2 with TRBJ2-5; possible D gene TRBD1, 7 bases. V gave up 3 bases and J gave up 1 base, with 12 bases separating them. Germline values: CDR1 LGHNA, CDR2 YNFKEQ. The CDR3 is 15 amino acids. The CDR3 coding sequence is TGTGCCAGCAGCCAGGGGGGACAGAGCCAAGAGACCCAGTACTTC. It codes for CASSQGGQSQETQYF.

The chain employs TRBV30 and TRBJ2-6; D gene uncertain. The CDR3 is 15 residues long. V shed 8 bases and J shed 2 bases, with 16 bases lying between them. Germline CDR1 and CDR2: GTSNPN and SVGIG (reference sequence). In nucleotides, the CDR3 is TGTGCCGGAAACCAAGGGTGGCCTGGGGCCAACGTCCTGACTTTC. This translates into CAGNQGWPGANVLTF.

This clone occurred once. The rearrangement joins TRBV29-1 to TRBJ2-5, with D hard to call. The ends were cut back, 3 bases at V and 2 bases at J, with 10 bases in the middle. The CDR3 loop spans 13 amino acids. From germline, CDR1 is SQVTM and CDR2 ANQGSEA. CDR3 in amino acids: CSVDDLQQETQYF. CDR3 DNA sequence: TGCAGCGTTGATGATCTCCAGCAAGAGACCCAGTACTTC.

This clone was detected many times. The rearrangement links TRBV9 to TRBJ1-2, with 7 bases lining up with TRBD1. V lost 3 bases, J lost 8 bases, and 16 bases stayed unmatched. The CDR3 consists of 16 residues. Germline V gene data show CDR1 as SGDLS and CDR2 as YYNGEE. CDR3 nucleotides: TGTGCCAGCAGCGAGGGAAAAGCGACAGGGAGGGAAGGCTACACCTTC. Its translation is CASSEGKATGREGYTF.

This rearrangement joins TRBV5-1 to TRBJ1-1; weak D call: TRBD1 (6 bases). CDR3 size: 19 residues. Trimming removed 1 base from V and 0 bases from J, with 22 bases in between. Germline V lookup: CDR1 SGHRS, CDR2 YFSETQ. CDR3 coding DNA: TGCGCCAGCAGCTTGTTTCCAGGGGCCGCCACGGGGATGAACACTGAAGCTTTCTTT. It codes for CASSLFPGAATGMNTEAFF.

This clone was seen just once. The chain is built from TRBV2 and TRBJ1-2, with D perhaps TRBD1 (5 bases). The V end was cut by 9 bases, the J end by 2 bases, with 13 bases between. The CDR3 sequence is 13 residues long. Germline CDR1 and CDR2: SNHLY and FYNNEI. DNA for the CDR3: TGTGCCAGTCAGGGCGAGAGAAACTATGGCTACACCTTC. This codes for CASQGERNYGYTF.

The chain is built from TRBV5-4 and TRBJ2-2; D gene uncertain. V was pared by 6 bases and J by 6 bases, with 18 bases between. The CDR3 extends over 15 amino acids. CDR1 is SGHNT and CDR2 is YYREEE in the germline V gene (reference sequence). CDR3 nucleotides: TGTGCCAGCACCACCGACGAGAGGCAGTCCGGGGAGCTGTTTTTT. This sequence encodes CASTTDERQSGELFF.

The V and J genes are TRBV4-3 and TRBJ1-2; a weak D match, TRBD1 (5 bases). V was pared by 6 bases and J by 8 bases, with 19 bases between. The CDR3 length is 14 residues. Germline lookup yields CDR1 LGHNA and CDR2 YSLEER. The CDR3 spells CASRPSGHLGGYTF. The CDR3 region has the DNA TGCGCCAGCAGGCCAAGCGGACACCTCGGAGGCTACACCTTC.

In nucleotides, the CDR3 is TGTGCCAGTAGTATTCGGGCCGACTCTGGAAACACCATATATTTT. Protein sequence: CASSIRADSGNTIYF. The chain uses TRBV19 and TRBJ1-3; no definite D call. This CDR3 is 15 amino acids long. V lost 3 bases and J 0 bases, leaving 9 bases between the germline ends. Germline CDR1 LNHDA, CDR2 SQIVND (reference sequence). The entire variable domain, with the rest obtained from reference TRBV19 and TRBJ1-3, is as follows: DGGITQSPKYLFRKEGQNVTLSCEQNLNHDAMYWYRQDPGQGLRLIYYSQIVNDFQKGDIAEGYSVSREKKESFPLTVTSAQKNPTAFYLCASSIRADSGNTIYFGEGSWLTVV.

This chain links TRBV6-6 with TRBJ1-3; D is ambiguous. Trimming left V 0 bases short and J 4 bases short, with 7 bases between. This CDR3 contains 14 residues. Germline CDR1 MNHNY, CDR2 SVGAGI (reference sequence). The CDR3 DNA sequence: TGTGCCAGCAGTTACTCGACGGGGGGAAACACCATATATTTT. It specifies CASSYSTGGNTIYF.

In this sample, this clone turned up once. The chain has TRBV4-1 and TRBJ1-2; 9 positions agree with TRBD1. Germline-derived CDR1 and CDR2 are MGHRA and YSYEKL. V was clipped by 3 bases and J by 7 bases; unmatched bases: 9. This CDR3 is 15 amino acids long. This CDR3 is CASSHRTGDEAGYTF. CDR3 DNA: TGCGCCAGCAGCCACCGGACAGGGGACGAGGCTGGCTACACCTTC.

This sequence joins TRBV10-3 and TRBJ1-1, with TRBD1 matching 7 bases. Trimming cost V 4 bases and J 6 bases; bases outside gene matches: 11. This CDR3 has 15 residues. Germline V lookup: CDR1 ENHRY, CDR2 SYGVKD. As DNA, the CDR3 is TGTGCCATCAGTGGGGCGCGTGGGCAGGGGGCTGAAGCTTTCTTT. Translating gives CAISGARGQGAEAFF.

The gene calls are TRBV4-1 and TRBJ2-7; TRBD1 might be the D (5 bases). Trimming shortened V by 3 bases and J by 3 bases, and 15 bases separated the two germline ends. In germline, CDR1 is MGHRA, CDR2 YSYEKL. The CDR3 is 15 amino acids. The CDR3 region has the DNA TGCGCCAGCAGCCAGGGGCAGACAGAATACTACGAGCAGTACTTC. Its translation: CASSQGQTEYYEQYF.